A selection of T cell receptor beta chains follows, all from one sample in a study of CD8 T cells in ankylosing spondylitis. In TCRdb, the 5' RACE reads were re-called with MiXCR into one record per CDR3 protein. In the table there are about 250,000 distinct CDR3 sequences, 15% to 20% of which are singletons. Material: blood, either unsorted or a sorted T cell fraction (not recorded which). These receptors were collected from a male donor with ankylosing spondylitis or in good health (not recorded which). CDR3s include the opening cysteine and the closing phenylalanine or tryptophan. Fields, in order: clone size, J gene, D gene, V gene, CDR3 protein, CDR3 DNA. D genes are given only for firm matches. Where a row states a size, it is once, few, many or the class of an expanded clone; other rows omit it.

many TRBJ2-5 TRBD2 TRBV10-3 CAISESSSGGLAEPQETQYF TGTGCCATCAGTGAGTCAAGTAGCGGGGGACTAGCGGAACCCCAAGAGACCCAGTACTTC
NA TRBJ2-1 NA TRBV9 CASSAVPNEQFF TGTGCCAGCAGCGCCGTGCCCAATGAGCAGTTCTTC
NA TRBJ2-7 TRBD2 TRBV2 CASSEMLAESSYEQYF TGTGCCAGCAGTGAAATGCTAGCGGAGAGCTCCTACGAGCAGTACTTC
many TRBJ2-3 NA TRBV12-3/TRBV12-4 CASSSGPAQYF TGTGCCAGCAGCTCGGGACCGGCGCAGTATTTT
NA TRBJ2-7 TRBD2 TRBV20-1 CSAPTPSGRSYEQYF TGCAGTGCTCCCACCCCCAGCGGGAGGTCCTACGAGCAGTACTTC
many TRBJ2-5 TRBD2 TRBV7-8 CASSLRTSGTEGWAETQYF TGTGCCAGCAGCTTAAGGACTAGCGGGACAGAGGGTTGGGCGGAGACCCAGTACTTC
few TRBJ2-1 NA TRBV6-5 CASSSRAYNEQFF TGTGCCAGCAGTTCCCGGGCGTACAATGAGCAGTTCTTC
many TRBJ2-7 NA TRBV20-1 CSADLRAGGGYEQYF TGCAGTGCTGACCTTCGTGCAGGGGGAGGTTACGAGCAGTACTTC
NA TRBJ2-2 NA TRBV9 CASSGSGTDYTGELFF TGTGCCAGCAGCGGTTCCGGGACGGACTACACCGGGGAGCTGTTTTTT
few TRBJ1-4 NA TRBV6-1 CASSTGPKGEKLFF TGTGCCAGCAGTACCGGTCCTAAAGGGGAAAAACTGTTTTTT
few TRBJ2-2 TRBD1 TRBV29-1 CSVEVVEGAVGELFF TGCAGCGTTGAAGTGGTCGAGGGGGCGGTCGGGGAGCTGTTTTTT
NA TRBJ2-3 TRBD1 TRBV7-6 CASSSRTGQEADTDTQYF TGTGCCAGCAGCTCCAGAACCGGACAGGAAGCCGACACAGATACGCAGTATTTT
few TRBJ2-7 NA TRBV4-1 CASSPLQGYEQYF TGCGCCAGCAGCCCGCTCCAGGGATACGAGCAGTACTTC
NA TRBJ2-1 TRBD2 TRBV20-1 CSARDGTSGSSYNEQFF TGCAGTGCTAGAGATGGGACTAGCGGCAGCTCCTACAATGAGCAGTTCTTC
few TRBJ1-2 NA TRBV6-6 CASSYTLGQPWTF TGTGCCAGCAGTTACACTCTTGGACAGCCATGGACCTTC
NA TRBJ1-1 NA TRBV10-3 CAISDRGSTEAFF TGTGCCATCAGTGACCGCGGGTCCACTGAAGCTTTCTTT
many TRBJ2-7 TRBD1 TRBV29-1 CSVEKGQGGYEQYF TGCAGCGTTGAGAAGGGACAGGGTGGATACGAGCAGTACTTC
NA TRBJ2-2 NA TRBV30 CAWSDLREHTGELFF TGTGCCTGGAGTGATCTTCGGGAGCACACCGGGGAGCTGTTTTTT
few TRBJ2-3 TRBD2 TRBV13 CASSPLGRGTDTQYF TGTGCCAGCAGCCCACTCGGGAGGGGGACAGATACGCAGTATTTT
many TRBJ2-7 NA TRBV29-1 CSVEAPGGGGWVGDLPEQYF TGCAGCGTTGAAGCGCCCGGTGGGGGCGGCTGGGTGGGAGATCTTCCCGAGCAGTACTTC
NA TRBJ2-5 TRBD2 TRBV11-2 CASSLVGGGETQYF TGTGCCAGCAGCTTAGTCGGGGGAGGGGAGACCCAGTACTTC
NA TRBJ2-7 NA TRBV12-3/TRBV12-4 CASSLEVGRGSYEQYF TGTGCCAGCAGTCTAGAGGTCGGCAGGGGATCCTACGAGCAGTACTTC
many TRBJ2-7 TRBD1 TRBV6-1 CASTLSTGYYEQYF TGTGCCAGCACCCTGTCGACAGGGTACTACGAGCAGTACTTC
few TRBJ2-2 NA TRBV6-5 CASRDSYTGELFF TGTGCCAGCAGAGACTCATACACCGGGGAGCTGTTTTTT
few TRBJ2-7 NA TRBV7-9 CASSDGLNEQYF TGTGCCAGCAGCGACGGACTCAACGAGCAGTACTTC
few TRBJ2-1 NA TRBV4-1 CASSQEANEQFF TGCGCCAGCAGTCAGGAGGCCAATGAGCAGTTCTTC
few TRBJ2-7 TRBD1 TRBV4-2 CASSQDRRTGIYEQYF TGTGCCAGCAGCCAAGATCGTAGGACAGGGATCTACGAGCAGTACTTC
few TRBJ2-7 NA TRBV10-3 CAISESLDYEQYF TGTGCCATCAGTGAGTCGTTGGACTACGAGCAGTACTTC
few TRBJ2-3 TRBD2 TRBV9 CASSVDPWGGMSTDTQYF TGTGCCAGCAGCGTAGACCCCTGGGGGGGAATGAGCACAGATACGCAGTATTTT
NA TRBJ1-1 NA TRBV19 CASSMTFGDTEAFF TGTGCCAGTAGTATGACCTTTGGGGACACTGAAGCTTTCTTT
many TRBJ1-1 NA TRBV7-9 CASSLGGMVTEAFF TGTGCCAGCAGCTTAGGGGGGATGGTTACTGAAGCTTTCTTT
NA TRBJ2-7 NA TRBV5-1 CASSPVGYNYEQYF TGCGCCAGCAGCCCGGTTGGCTACAACTACGAGCAGTACTTC
NA TRBJ1-1 NA TRBV20-1 CSASTWQELDMNTEAFF TGCAGTGCTAGCACTTGGCAGGAGCTGGATATGAACACTGAAGCTTTCTTT
many TRBJ1-1 NA TRBV5-1 CASSLERSDTEAFF TGCGCCAGCAGCTTGGAAAGGAGTGACACTGAAGCTTTCTTT
few TRBJ2-1 NA TRBV20-1 CSARFEDPMVQFF TGCAGTGCTAGGTTCGAGGACCCAATGGTGCAGTTCTTC
NA TRBJ2-3 TRBD2 TRBV4-1 CASSHPTPAGLAGADTQYF TGCGCCAGCAGCCACCCGACCCCAGCCGGACTAGCGGGGGCAGATACGCAGTATTTT
few TRBJ2-5 NA TRBV29-1 CSVVPGFQETQYF TGCAGCGTAGTACCGGGATTTCAAGAGACCCAGTACTTC
many TRBJ2-7 NA TRBV20-1 CSAPLAEPYEQYF TGCAGTGCTCCGTTAGCGGAACCCTACGAGCAGTACTTC
NA TRBJ1-2 NA TRBV27 CASSSLAGQPDWSYGYTF TGTGCCAGCAGTTCCCTAGCGGGCCAGCCGGACTGGAGCTATGGCTACACCTTC
few TRBJ2-7 NA TRBV4-1 CASSQENGDSYEQYF TGCGCCAGCAGCCAAGAAAACGGGGACTCCTACGAGCAGTACTTC
NA TRBJ2-3 TRBD2 TRBV5-1 CASSLEVLAGRADTQYF TGCGCCAGCAGCTTGGAGGTTCTAGCGGGACGGGCAGATACGCAGTATTTT
many TRBJ2-3 TRBD2 TRBV4-1 CASSQVRLSGGATDTQYF TGCGCCAGCAGCCAAGTGCGTTTGAGCGGGGGGGCAACAGATACGCAGTATTTT
many TRBJ2-1 NA TRBV4-1 CASSQETPGVGEQFF TGCGCCAGCAGCCAAGAAACTCCGGGGGTCGGTGAGCAGTTCTTC
NA TRBJ1-1 NA TRBV21-1 CASTRGQGAEAFF TGTGCCAGCACCAGGGGACAGGGGGCTGAAGCTTTCTTT
few TRBJ1-1 NA TRBV20-1 CSARDVGREGEAFF TGCAGTGCTAGAGATGTGGGGCGGGAAGGTGAAGCTTTCTTT
few TRBJ2-1 TRBD1 TRBV20-1 CSARASPGQLRYEQFF TGCAGTGCTAGAGCCTCGCCGGGACAGCTTAGATATGAGCAGTTCTTC
NA TRBJ2-5 TRBD2 TRBV14 CASSRLAETQYF TGTGCCAGCAGCCGACTAGCGGAGACCCAGTACTTC
NA TRBJ2-1 NA TRBV10-3 CAISDAITGTQHEQFF TGTGCCATCAGTGACGCGATAACCGGGACCCAGCATGAGCAGTTCTTC
NA TRBJ2-7 TRBD2 TRBV12-3/TRBV12-4 CASSLPGTGTSPYEQYF TGTGCCAGCAGTTTGCCTGGGACCGGGACTAGTCCCTACGAGCAGTACTTC
NA TRBJ2-2 TRBD2 TRBV12-3/TRBV12-4 CASRPSPGLAGNTGELFF TGTGCCAGCAGACCATCCCCCGGACTAGCGGGGAACACCGGGGAGCTGTTTTTT
NA TRBJ1-5 NA TRBV6-2/TRBV6-3 CASSSTLWGYGQPQHF TGTGCCAGCAGTTCCACCCTGTGGGGTTATGGACAGCCCCAGCATTTT